Only one count was recorded for the clone carrying this TCR beta chain. In germline, CDR1 is LNHDA, CDR2 SQIVND (reference sequence). Deletions cut 9 bases from V and 8 bases from J, with 25 bases between. CDR3 length: 15 amino acids. Original analysis: Cell counts per sample came from amplifying reference gene primers. The assay was immunoSEQ multiplex PCR, and TCRdb's table has in-frame clones only and misses some. Clone size and the V and J calls come from that table; the DNA yielded D and trimming. The sample records approximately 210,000 clones, roughly 80% being singletons. These data originate in a study of blood T cell repertoires in COVID-19. On the study more broadly: Samples taken during acute and convalescent COVID-19 were collected in the United States, Italy and Spain. Sources were T cells, B-cell-depleted T cells, or PBMCs; the material itself was cDNA or gDNA.

Seattle patient enrollment occurred during active infection, with longitudinal follow-up thereafter. The sample was peripheral blood. The chain carries TRBV19 and TRBJ1-2, with unresolved D. The receptor was isolated from a woman of 80 years or more with COVID-19, enrolled during active disease. The CDR3 DNA sequence: TGTGCCAGCAGCCCTAGCTCCCGAGGGATAAGAGGCTACACCTTC. Translating gives CASSPSSRGIRGYTF. The entire variable domain, with the rest obtained from reference TRBV19 and TRBJ1-2, is as follows: DGGITQSPKYLFRKEGQNVTLSCEQNLNHDAMYWYRQDPGQGLRLIYYSQIVNDFQKGDIAEGYSVSREKKESFPLTVTSAQKNPTAFYLCASSPSSRGIRGYTFGSGTRLTVV.